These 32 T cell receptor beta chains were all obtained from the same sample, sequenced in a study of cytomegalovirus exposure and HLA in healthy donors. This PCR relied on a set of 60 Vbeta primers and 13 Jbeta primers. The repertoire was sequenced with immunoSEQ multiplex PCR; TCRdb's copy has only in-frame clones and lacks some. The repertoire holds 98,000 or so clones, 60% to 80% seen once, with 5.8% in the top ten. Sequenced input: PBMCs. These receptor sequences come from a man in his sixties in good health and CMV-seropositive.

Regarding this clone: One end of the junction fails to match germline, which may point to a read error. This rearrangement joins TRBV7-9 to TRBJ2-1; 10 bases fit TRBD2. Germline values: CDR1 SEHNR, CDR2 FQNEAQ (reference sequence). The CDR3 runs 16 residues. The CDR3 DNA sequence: TGTTCCAGCAGCCCCCACCGAGCGGGGGGGCGGGATGAGCAGTTCTTC. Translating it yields CSSSPHRAGGRDEQFF.

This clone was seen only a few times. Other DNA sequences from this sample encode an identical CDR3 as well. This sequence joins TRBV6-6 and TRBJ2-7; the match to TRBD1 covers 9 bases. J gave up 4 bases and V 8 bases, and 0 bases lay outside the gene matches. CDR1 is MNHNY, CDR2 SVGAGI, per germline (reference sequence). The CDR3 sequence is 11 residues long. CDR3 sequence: CASGQGYEQYF. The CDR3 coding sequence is TGTGCCAGCGGACAGGGGTACGAGCAGTACTTC.

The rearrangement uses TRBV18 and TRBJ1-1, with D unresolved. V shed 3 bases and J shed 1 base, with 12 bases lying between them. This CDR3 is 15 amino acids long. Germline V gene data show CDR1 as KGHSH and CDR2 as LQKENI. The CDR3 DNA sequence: TGTGCCAGCTCACCTCCCGCCAGTTCGAACACTGAAGCTTTCTTT. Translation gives CASSPPASSNTEAFF.

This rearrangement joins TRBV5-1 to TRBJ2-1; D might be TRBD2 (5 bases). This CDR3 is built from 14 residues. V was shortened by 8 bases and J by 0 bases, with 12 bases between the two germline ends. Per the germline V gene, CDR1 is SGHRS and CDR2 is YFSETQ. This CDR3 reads CASSEGSSYNEQFF. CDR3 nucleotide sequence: TGCGCCAGTTCTGAAGGGAGCTCCTACAATGAGCAGTTCTTC.

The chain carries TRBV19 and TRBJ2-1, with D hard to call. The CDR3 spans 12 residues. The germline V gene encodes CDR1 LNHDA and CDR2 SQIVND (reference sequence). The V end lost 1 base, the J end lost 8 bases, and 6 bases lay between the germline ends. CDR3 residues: CASSIVDDEQFF. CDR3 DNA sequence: TGTGCCAGTAGTATAGTAGATGATGAGCAGTTCTTC.

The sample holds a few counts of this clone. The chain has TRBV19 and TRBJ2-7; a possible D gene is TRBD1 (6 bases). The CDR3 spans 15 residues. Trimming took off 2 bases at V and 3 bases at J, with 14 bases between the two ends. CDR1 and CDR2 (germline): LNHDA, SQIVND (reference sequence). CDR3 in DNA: TGTGCCAGTAGTATATTCACAGGGCGCGACTACGAGCAGTACTTC. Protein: CASSIFTGRDYEQYF.

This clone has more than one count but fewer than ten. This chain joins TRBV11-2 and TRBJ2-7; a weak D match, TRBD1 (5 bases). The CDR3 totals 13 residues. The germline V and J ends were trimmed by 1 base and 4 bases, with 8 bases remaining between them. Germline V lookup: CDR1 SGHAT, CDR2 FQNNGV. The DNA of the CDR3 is TGTGCCAGCAGCTTAGGACAGTTATACGAGCAGTACTTC. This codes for CASSLGQLYEQYF.

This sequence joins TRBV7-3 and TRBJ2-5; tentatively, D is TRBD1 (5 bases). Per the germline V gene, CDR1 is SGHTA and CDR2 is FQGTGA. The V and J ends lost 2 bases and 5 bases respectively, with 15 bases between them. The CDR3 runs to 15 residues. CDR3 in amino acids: CASSLGRRVDETQYF. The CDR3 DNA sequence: TGTGCCAGCAGCTTAGGGCGCAGGGTGGACGAGACCCAGTACTTC.

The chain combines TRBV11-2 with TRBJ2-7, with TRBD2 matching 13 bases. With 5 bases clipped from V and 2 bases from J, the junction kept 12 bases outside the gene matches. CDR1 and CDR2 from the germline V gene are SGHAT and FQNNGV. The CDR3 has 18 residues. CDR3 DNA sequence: TGTGCCAGCAGCCGTACTAGCGGGGGGGCCTCTCGGCCCTACGAGCAGTACTTC. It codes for CASSRTSGGASRPYEQYF.

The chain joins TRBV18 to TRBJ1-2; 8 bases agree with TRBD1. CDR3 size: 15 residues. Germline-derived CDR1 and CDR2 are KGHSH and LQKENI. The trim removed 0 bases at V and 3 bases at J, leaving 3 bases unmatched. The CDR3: CASSPPGQVYYGYTF. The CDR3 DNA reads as TGTGCCAGCTCACCACCGGGACAGGTTTACTATGGCTACACCTTC.

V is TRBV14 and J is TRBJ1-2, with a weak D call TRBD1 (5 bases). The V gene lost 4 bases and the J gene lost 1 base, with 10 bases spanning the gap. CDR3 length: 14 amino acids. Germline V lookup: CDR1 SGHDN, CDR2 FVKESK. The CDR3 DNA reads TGTGCCAGCAGCCCCTTGACAGATAACTATGGCTACACCTTC. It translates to CASSPLTDNYGYTF.

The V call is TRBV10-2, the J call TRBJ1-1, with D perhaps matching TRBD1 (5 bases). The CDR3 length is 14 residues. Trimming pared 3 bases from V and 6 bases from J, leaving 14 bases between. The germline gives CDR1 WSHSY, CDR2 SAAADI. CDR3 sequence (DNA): TGCGCCAGCAGTGATGGGGGGGGAAGGGCTGAAGCTTTCTTT. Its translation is CASSDGGGRAEAFF.

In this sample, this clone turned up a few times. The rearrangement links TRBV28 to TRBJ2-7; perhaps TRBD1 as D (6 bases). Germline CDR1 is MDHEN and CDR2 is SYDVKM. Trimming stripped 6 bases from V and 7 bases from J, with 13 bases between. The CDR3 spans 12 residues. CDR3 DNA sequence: TGTGCCAGCAGCCCAGGGGTTAGGGAGCAGTACTTC. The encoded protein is CASSPGVREQYF.

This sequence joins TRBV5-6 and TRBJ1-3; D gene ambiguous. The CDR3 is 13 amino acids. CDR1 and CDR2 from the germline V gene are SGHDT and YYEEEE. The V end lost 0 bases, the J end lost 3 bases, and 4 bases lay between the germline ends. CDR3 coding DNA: TGTGCCAGCAGCTTGGCCAATGGAAACACCATATATTTT. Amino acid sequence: CASSLANGNTIYF.

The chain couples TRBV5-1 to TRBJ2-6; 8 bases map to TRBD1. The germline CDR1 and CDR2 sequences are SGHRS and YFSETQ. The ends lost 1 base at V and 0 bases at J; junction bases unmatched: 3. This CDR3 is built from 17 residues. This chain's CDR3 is CASSLFGTGSGANVLTF. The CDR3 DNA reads TGCGCCAGCAGCTTGTTCGGGACAGGCTCTGGGGCCAACGTCCTGACTTTC. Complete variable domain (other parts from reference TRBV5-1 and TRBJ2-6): KAGVTQTPRYLIKTRGQQVTLSCSPISGHRSVSWYQQTPGQGLQFLFEYFSETQRNKGNFPGRFSGRQFSNSRSEMNVSTLELGDSALYLCASSLFGTGSGANVLTFGAGSRLTVL.

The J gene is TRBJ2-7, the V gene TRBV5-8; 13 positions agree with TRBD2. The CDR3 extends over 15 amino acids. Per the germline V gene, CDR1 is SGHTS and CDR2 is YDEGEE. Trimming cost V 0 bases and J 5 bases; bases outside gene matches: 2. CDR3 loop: CASSLGTSGRDEQYF. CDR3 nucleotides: TGTGCCAGCAGCTTGGGAACTAGCGGGAGGGACGAGCAGTACTTC.

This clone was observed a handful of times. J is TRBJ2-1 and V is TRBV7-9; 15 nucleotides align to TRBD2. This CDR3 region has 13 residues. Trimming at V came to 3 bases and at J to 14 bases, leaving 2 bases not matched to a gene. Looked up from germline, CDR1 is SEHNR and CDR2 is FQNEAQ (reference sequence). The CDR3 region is CASSLGLAGGEFF. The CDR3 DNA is TGTGCCAGCAGCTTGGGACTAGCGGGGGGTGAGTTCTTC.

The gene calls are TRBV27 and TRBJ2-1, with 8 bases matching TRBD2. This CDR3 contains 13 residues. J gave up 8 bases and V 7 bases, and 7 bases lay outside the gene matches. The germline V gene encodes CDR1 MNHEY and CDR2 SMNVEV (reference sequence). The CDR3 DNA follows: TGTGCCAGCAAGATTCGCGGGGGGTATGAGCAGTTCTTC. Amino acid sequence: CASKIRGGYEQFF.

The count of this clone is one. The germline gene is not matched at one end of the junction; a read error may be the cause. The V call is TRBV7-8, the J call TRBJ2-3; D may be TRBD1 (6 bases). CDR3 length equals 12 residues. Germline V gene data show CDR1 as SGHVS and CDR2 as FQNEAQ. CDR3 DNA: TGCGCGACAGGTTATAGCACAGATACGCAGTATTTT. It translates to CATGYSTDTQYF.

The DNA of the CDR3 is TGTGCCAGCAGCTCAGACAGGGGGCCCCCCTACGAGCAGTACTTC. This gives the protein CASSSDRGPPYEQYF. The V call is TRBV13, the J call TRBJ2-7; 10 nucleotides match TRBD1. This CDR3 spans 15 amino acids. The V gene end was trimmed by 4 bases and the J gene end by 2 bases; junction bases not matched to a gene: 5. Germline V CDR1 and CDR2: PRHDT, FYEKMQ (reference sequence).

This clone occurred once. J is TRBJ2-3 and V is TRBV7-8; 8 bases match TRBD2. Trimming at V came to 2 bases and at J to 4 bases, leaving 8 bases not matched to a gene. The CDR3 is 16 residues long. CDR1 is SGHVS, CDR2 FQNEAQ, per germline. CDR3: CASSLHGGAGADTQYF. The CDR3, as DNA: TGTGCCAGCAGCTTACACGGGGGGGCCGGGGCAGATACGCAGTATTTT.

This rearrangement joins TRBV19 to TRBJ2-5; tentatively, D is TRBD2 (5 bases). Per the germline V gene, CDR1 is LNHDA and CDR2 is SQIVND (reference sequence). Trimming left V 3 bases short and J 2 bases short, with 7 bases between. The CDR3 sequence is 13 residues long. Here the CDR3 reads CASSIGDQETQYF. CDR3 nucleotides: TGTGCCAGTAGTATCGGGGATCAAGAGACCCAGTACTTC.

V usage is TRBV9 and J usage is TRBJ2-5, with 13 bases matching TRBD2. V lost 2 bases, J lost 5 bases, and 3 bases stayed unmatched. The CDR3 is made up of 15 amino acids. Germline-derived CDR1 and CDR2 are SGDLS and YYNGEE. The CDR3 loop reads CASSVGTSGVETQYF. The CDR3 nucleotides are TGTGCCAGCAGCGTGGGGACTAGCGGGGTGGAGACCCAGTACTTC.

CDR3 loop: CAWRGTGRSYEQYF. CDR3 coding DNA: TGTGCCTGGAGGGGGACAGGTCGGTCCTACGAGCAGTACTTC. The genes are TRBV30 and TRBJ2-7; 8 bases are shared with TRBD1. The ends lost 3 bases at V and 1 base at J; junction bases unmatched: 5. Germline values: CDR1 GTSNPN, CDR2 SVGIG (reference sequence). The CDR3 loop spans 14 amino acids. The whole variable domain, filled in from reference TRBV30 and TRBJ2-7, reads SQTIHQWPATLVQPVGSPLSLECTVEGTSNPNLYWYRQAAGRGLQLLFYSVGIGQISSEVPQNLSASRPQDRQFILSSKKLLLSDSGFYLCAWRGTGRSYEQYFGPGTRLTVT.

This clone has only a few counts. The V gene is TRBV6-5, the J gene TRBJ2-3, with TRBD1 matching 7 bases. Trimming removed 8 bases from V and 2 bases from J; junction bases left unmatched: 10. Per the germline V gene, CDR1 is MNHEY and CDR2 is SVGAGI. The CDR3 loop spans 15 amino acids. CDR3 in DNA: TGTGCCAGCCTCGCAGGGGGAGCTACCACAGATACGCAGTATTTT. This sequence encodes CASLAGGATTDTQYF.

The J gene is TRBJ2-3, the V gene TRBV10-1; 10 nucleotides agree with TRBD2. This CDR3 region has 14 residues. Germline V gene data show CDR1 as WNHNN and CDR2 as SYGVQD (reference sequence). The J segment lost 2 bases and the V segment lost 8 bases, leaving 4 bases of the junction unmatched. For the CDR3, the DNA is TGCGCCAGCTGGACTAGCGGTCTCACAGATACGCAGTATTTT. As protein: CASWTSGLTDTQYF.

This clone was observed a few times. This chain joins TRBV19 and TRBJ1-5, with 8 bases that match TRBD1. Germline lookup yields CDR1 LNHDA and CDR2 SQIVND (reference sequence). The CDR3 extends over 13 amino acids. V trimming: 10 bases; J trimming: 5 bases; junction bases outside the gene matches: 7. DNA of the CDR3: TGTGCCATTGCACAGGGGGTAGATCAGCCCCAGCATTTT. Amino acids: CAIAQGVDQPQHF. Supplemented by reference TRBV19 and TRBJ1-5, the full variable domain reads DGGITQSPKYLFRKEGQNVTLSCEQNLNHDAMYWYRQDPGQGLRLIYYSQIVNDFQKGDIAEGYSVSREKKESFPLTVTSAQKNPTAFYLCAIAQGVDQPQHFGDGTRLSIL.

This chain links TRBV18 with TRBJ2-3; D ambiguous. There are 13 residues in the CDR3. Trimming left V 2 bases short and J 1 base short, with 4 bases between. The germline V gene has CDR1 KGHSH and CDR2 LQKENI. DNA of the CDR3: TGTGCCAGCTCACCAACAGGCACAGATACGCAGTATTTT. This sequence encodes CASSPTGTDTQYF.

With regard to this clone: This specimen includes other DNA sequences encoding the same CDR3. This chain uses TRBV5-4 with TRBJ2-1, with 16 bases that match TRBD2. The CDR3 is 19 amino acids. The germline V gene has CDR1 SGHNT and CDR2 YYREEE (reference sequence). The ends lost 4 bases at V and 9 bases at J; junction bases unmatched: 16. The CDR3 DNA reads TGTGCCAGCAGCGGGGGGCCACCGGGACTAGCGGGGGGGCGCGGTGAGCAGTTCTTC. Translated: CASSGGPPGLAGGRGEQFF.

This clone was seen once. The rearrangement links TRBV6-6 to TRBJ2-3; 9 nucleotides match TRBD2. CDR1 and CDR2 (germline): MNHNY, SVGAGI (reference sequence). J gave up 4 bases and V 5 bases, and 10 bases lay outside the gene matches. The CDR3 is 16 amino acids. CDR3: CASSPRLAGSPDTQYF. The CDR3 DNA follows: TGTGCCAGCAGTCCCCGGCTAGCGGGGTCCCCAGATACGCAGTATTTT.

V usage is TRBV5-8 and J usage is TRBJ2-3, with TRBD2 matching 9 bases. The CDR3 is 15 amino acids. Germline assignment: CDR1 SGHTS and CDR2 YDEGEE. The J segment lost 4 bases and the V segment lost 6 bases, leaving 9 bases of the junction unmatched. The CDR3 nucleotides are TGTGCCAGCAACTACTTGGCGGGGGGGGCAGATACGCAGTATTTT. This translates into CASNYLAGGADTQYF.

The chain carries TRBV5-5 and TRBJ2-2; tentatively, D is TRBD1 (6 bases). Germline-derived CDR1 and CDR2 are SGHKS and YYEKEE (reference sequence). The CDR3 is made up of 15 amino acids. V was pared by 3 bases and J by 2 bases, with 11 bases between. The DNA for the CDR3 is TGTGCCAGCAGCTCCGGGACACATAACACCGGGGAGCTGTTTTTT. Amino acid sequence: CASSSGTHNTGELFF.